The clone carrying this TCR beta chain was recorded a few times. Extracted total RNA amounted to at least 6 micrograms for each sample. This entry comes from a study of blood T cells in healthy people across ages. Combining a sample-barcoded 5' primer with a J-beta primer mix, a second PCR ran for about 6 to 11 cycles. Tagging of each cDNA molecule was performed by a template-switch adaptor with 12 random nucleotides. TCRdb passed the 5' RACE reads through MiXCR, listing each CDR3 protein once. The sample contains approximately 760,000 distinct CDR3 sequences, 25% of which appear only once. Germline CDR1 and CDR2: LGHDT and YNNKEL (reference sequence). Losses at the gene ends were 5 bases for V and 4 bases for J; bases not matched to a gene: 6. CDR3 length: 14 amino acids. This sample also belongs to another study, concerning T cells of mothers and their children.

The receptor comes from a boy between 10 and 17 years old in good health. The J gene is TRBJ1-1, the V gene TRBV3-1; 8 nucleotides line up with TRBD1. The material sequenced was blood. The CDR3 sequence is CASSYGQGGTEAFF. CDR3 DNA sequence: TGTGCCAGCAGCTACGGACAGGGAGGCACTGAAGCTTTCTTT.